The present entry profiles one TCR beta chain with its context. The source of the sample is a study of T cell responses to AZD1222 COVID-19 vaccine. Some clones are missing from TCRdb's copy, which holds only in-frame ones; the method was immunoSEQ multiplex PCR. The sample records 120,000 or so clones, approximately 92% being singletons. The germline V gene encodes CDR1 SGHDN and CDR2 FVKESK. V dropped 3 bases and J dropped 0 bases, with 16 bases sitting between them. The CDR3 covers 17 residues. The V and J genes are TRBV14 and TRBJ2-3; D gene uncertain. The origin of this receptor is an adult who received the AZD1222 COVID-19 vaccine. The input for sequencing was peripheral blood, taken 28 days after the second AZD1222 dose. In DNA form, the CDR3 reads TGTGCCAGCAGCCACCAGGTTGGGCATCTTAGCACAGATACGCAGTATTTT. Amino acid sequence: CASSHQVGHLSTDTQYF.